Included here is one T cell receptor (beta chain) sequence, with context. The table came from immunoSEQ multiplex PCR; TCRdb's copy has only in-frame clones and leaves some out. The top ten hold around 0.85% of the sample, which has about 97,000 clones, about 95% seen once. This CDR3 is built from 16 residues. In germline, CDR1 is LNHDA, CDR2 SQIVND (reference sequence). V lost 3 bases to trimming and J lost 3 bases, with 17 bases between them. This record belongs to a study of cytomegalovirus exposure and HLA in healthy donors. The rearrangement links TRBV19 to TRBJ1-2; perhaps TRBD1 as D (5 bases). The specimen was PBMCs. This TCR was sampled from a woman aged 18-29 years in good health and CMV-seronegative. CDR3 sequence (DNA): TGTGCCAGTAGTATTACCGGGGGGAGGGTTTACTATGGCTACACCTTC. This translates into CASSITGGRVYYGYTF.